Below are 19 T cell receptor beta chains sequenced from a single sample in a study of blood T cell repertoires in COVID-19. TCRdb's table, derived via immunoSEQ multiplex PCR, lists solely in-frame clones and lacks some. The data contain about 240,000 clones, roughly 87% of them singletons. The sample was peripheral blood. The receptors derive from a man aged 55 to 70 who had recovered from COVID-19.

The J gene is TRBJ1-1, the V gene TRBV9; 7 bases are a match to TRBD1. Germline trimming cut 4 bases from V and 3 bases from J; bases unmatched to any gene: 9. This CDR3 comprises 15 residues. Germline CDR1 and CDR2: SGDLS and YYNGEE. CDR3 region: CASSSRQGWDTEAFF. DNA for the CDR3: TGTGCCAGCAGCTCCCGACAGGGATGGGACACTGAAGCTTTCTTT.

This chain links TRBV5-6 with TRBJ2-5; a possible D gene is TRBD1 (5 bases). V lost 4 bases and J lost 5, with 12 bases in between. The CDR3 loop spans 13 amino acids. The germline V gene has CDR1 SGHDT and CDR2 YYEEEE. CDR3 protein: CASSGAWVETQYF. DNA of the CDR3: TGTGCCAGCAGCGGGGCCTGGGTGGAGACCCAGTACTTC. The full variable domain, in which reference TRBV5-6 and TRBJ2-5 provide the parts outside the CDR3, is DAGVTQSPTHLIKTRGQQVTLRCSPKSGHDTVSWYQQALGQGPQFIFQYYEEEERQRGNFPDRFSGHQFPNYSSELNVNALLLGDSALYLCASSGAWVETQYFGPGTRLLVL.

The V gene is TRBV11-2, the J gene TRBJ2-7, with D perhaps TRBD1 (5 bases). The CDR3 contains 12 residues. The V end lost 5 bases, the J end lost 7 bases, and 12 bases lay between the germline ends. Germline-derived CDR1 and CDR2 are SGHAT and FQNNGV. The CDR3 sequence is CASSHQGMEQYF. The CDR3, as DNA: TGTGCCAGCAGCCACCAGGGAATGGAGCAGTACTTC.

This clone was observed once. The rearrangement joins TRBV19 to TRBJ2-1; 8 bases are a match to TRBD1. Germline V lookup: CDR1 LNHDA, CDR2 SQIVND (reference sequence). Losses at the gene ends were 6 bases for V and 3 bases for J; bases not matched to a gene: 7. This CDR3 contains 15 residues. The CDR3 DNA sequence: TGTGCCAGTAGGTCTCCGGGACAGGTCTACAATGAGCAGTTCTTC. This codes for CASRSPGQVYNEQFF.

This clone came up a few times. The chain employs TRBV7-9 and TRBJ1-5, with D possibly TRBD1 on 6 matching bases. The V and J ends lost 4 bases and 9 bases respectively, with 16 bases between them. Looked up from germline, CDR1 is SEHNR and CDR2 is FQNEAQ (reference sequence). The CDR3 spans 14 residues. The DNA for the CDR3 is TGTGCCAGCAGCTCCTCAGGGGCCGATGGGCCCCAGCATTTT. Its translation is CASSSSGADGPQHF.

The chain employs TRBV5-1 and TRBJ2-1; 9 bases agree with TRBD2. There are 16 residues in the CDR3. The germline V gene has CDR1 SGHRS and CDR2 YFSETQ. Trimming at V came to 4 bases and at J to 7 bases, leaving 12 bases not matched to a gene. CDR3 region: CASSRDLAGAGNEQFF. The CDR3 DNA is TGCGCCAGCAGCCGAGATTTAGCGGGGGCCGGTAATGAGCAGTTCTTC.

The chain links TRBV30 to TRBJ1-1; 10 bases align to TRBD1. With 5 bases clipped from V and 4 bases from J, the junction kept 4 bases outside the gene matches. The CDR3 spans 13 residues. The germline CDR1 and CDR2 sequences are GTSNPN and SVGIG (reference sequence). CDR3 in DNA: TGTGCCTGGGCCTGGACAGGGGGCACTGAAGCTTTCTTT. As protein: CAWAWTGGTEAFF. The full variable domain, with the rest looked up from reference TRBV30 and TRBJ1-1, is SQTIHQWPATLVQPVGSPLSLECTVEGTSNPNLYWYRQAAGRGLQLLFYSVGIGQISSEVPQNLSASRPQDRQFILSSKKLLLSDSGFYLCAWAWTGGTEAFFGQGTRLTVV.

V usage is TRBV4-1 and J usage is TRBJ2-7; 9 bases align to TRBD1. Germline CDR1 is MGHRA and CDR2 is YSYEKL. V dropped 1 base and J dropped 6; count of bases not matched to a gene: 7. The CDR3 loop spans 15 amino acids. CDR3 DNA sequence: TGCGCCAGCAGCCAAGGCCCGGGACAGGGACTCGAGCAGTACTTC. It specifies CASSQGPGQGLEQYF.

This rearrangement joins TRBV19 to TRBJ2-1, with TRBD1 identical over 10 bases. CDR1 LNHDA and CDR2 SQIVND come from the germline V gene (reference sequence). With 5 bases clipped from V and 8 bases from J, the junction kept 9 bases outside the gene matches. The CDR3 is 15 residues long. The CDR3 region is CASSPRTGGVDEQFF. DNA of the CDR3: TGTGCCAGTAGTCCGCGGACAGGGGGTGTGGATGAGCAGTTCTTC.

This clone has a single count. The J gene is TRBJ1-2, the V gene TRBV12-3 or TRBV12-4; D not certain. This CDR3 has 12 amino acids. Deletions cut 6 bases from V and 4 bases from J, with 9 bases between. Written as DNA, the CDR3 is TGTGCCAGCAGCCCGGGTTTCTATGGCTACACCTTC. Protein product: CASSPGFYGYTF.

CDR3 protein: CASSPIQGWNYGYTF. The CDR3 bases are TGTGCCAGCTCACCGATCCAGGGATGGAACTATGGCTACACCTTC. The chain links TRBV18 to TRBJ1-2; the D gene is possibly TRBD1 (5 bases). Germline CDR1 reads KGHSH; CDR2 reads LQKENI. With 3 bases removed from V and 2 bases from J, the gap between germline ends came to 13 bases. The CDR3 sequence is 15 residues long.

The chain uses TRBV19 and TRBJ1-2, with a weak D call TRBD1 (5 bases). This CDR3 is built from 13 residues. The V gene lost 5 bases and the J gene lost 4 bases, with 11 bases spanning the gap. The germline V gene encodes CDR1 LNHDA and CDR2 SQIVND (reference sequence). CDR3 in amino acids: CASSLQELYGYTF. For the CDR3, the DNA is TGTGCCAGTAGTTTACAGGAGCTCTATGGCTACACCTTC.

The chain has TRBV11-2 and TRBJ1-4; 7 nucleotides agree with TRBD1. The CDR3 runs 15 residues. The trim removed 6 bases at V and 8 bases at J, leaving 12 bases unmatched. Per the germline V gene, CDR1 is SGHAT and CDR2 is FQNNGV. The CDR3 spells CASSPVRGGREKLFF. The CDR3 bases are TGTGCCAGCAGTCCAGTAAGAGGGGGCAGGGAAAAACTGTTTTTT.

This clone came up a few times. This chain joins TRBV7-9 and TRBJ1-2; D call uncertain. This CDR3 has 13 residues. Germline V gene lookup returns CDR1 SEHNR and CDR2 FQNEAQ (reference sequence). V dropped 7 bases and J dropped 4 bases, with 13 bases sitting between them. DNA for the CDR3: TGTGCCAGCAACGCGAGGATCCCCTATGGCTACACCTTC. Encoded protein: CASNARIPYGYTF.

The chain employs TRBV18 and TRBJ2-3; maybe TRBD1 (6 bases). Germline V gene data show CDR1 as KGHSH and CDR2 as LQKENI. With 3 bases removed from V and 4 bases from J, the gap between germline ends came to 14 bases. This CDR3 comprises 15 residues. CDR3 residues: CASSPSTGMADTQYF. The CDR3 DNA reads TGTGCCAGCTCACCCTCGACAGGAATGGCAGATACGCAGTATTTT.

This sequence joins TRBV5-4 and TRBJ2-7, with 9 nucleotides matching TRBD1. The germline V gene encodes CDR1 SGHNT and CDR2 YYREEE (reference sequence). CDR3 size: 15 residues. J gave up 2 bases and V 0 bases, and 3 bases lay outside the gene matches. This chain's CDR3 is CASSLVQGAPYEQYF. The CDR3 DNA sequence: TGTGCCAGCAGCTTGGTACAGGGGGCTCCCTACGAGCAGTACTTC.

The chain joins TRBV5-1 to TRBJ1-2; possibly TRBD1 for D (6 bases). CDR3 size: 15 residues. The germline V gene has CDR1 SGHRS and CDR2 YFSETQ. Trimming removed 0 bases from V and 6 bases from J, with 15 bases in between. The CDR3 sequence is CASSLAGGQKNGYTF. As DNA, the CDR3 is TGCGCCAGCAGCTTGGCCGGGGGGCAAAAGAATGGCTACACCTTC.

This chain connects TRBV2 to TRBJ2-7; tentatively, D is TRBD2 (5 bases). Trimming took off 8 bases at V and 3 bases at J, with 11 bases between the two ends. Germline V gene lookup returns CDR1 SNHLY and CDR2 FYNNEI. There are 12 residues in the CDR3. Here the CDR3 DNA reads TGTGCCAGCGGAGGATGGGGCTACGAGCAGTACTTC. Translation gives CASGGWGYEQYF.

The chain is built from TRBV5-4 and TRBJ2-7; possibly TRBD1 for D (5 bases). Between the trimmed V and J ends, which lost 5 bases and 0 bases, there was a span of 9 bases. The germline CDR1 and CDR2 sequences are SGHNT and YYREEE (reference sequence). This CDR3 is built from 13 residues. CDR3 residues: CASRTTGSYEQYF. CDR3 coding DNA: TGTGCCAGCAGAACTACAGGCTCCTACGAGCAGTACTTC.